The rows below give T cell receptor beta chains drawn from one sample of a study of neurological immune-mediated disorders. Via MiXCR, TCRdb re-called the 5' RACE reads, giving one row per CDR3 protein. Here the sample spans over 50,000 distinct CDR3 sequences, about 3.7% being singletons. Sequencing input: PBMCs. The receptors were gathered from a man aged 35 to 55 with multiple sclerosis. Each CDR3 is given with its conserved first and last residue. The order of the fields is D gene, V gene, CDR3 protein. D genes are given only for firm matches.

>TRBD2|TRBV7-6
CASSLDGGFTGELFF
>-|TRBV20-1
CSASPASGRSGELFF
>-|TRBV12-3/TRBV12-4
CASSLPGDTPLILMNTQYF
>TRBD2|TRBV28
CASSLVAASGGPTDTQYF
>-|TRBV12-3/TRBV12-4
CASSYPIGDTQYF
>TRBD1|TRBV15
CATSREGGKGDTEAFF
>-|TRBV12-3/TRBV12-4
CASRPPDQETQYF
>-|TRBV2
CASSGSFEGTSPGFF
>-|TRBV2
CASGDFQNQPQNF
>-|TRBV19
CASSKIQETQYF
>-|TRBV7-6
CASSLVGGKAYEQYF
>-|TRBV6-6
CASSPGRRNSPLNF
>-|TRBV6-4
CASSESETGELFF
>-|TRBV6-5
CASSYSSGIGSYNEQFF
>TRBD1|TRBV20-1
CSAWGAGQGSNYGYTF
>TRBD2|TRBV7-9
CASSSGREASYEQYF
>-|TRBV30
CAWTDYWGDGLAKNIQYF
>-|TRBV10-3
CAISDPGRNQETQYF
>TRBD2|TRBV14
CASSQRGGYEQYF
>-|TRBV7-9
CASSLRGSYQETQYF
>TRBD1|TRBV3-1
CASSQEGQGYEQYF